This T cell receptor (delta chain) is from a study of gamma-delta T cells after stem cell transplantation. TCRdb reprocessed the RT-PCR reads through CATT. The repertoire has 13,000 or so delta-chain clones, roughly 34% of them found once; the top ten carry less than 4.5%. Germline-derived CDR1 and CDR2 are TSWWSYY and QGS. The CDR3 loop spans 20 amino acids. Deletions cut 2 bases from V and 0 bases from J, with 25 bases between. Sequenced: gamma-delta T cells. This clonotype was obtained from a human donor. It is not recorded whose cells these are; they may come from a transplant donor. V is TRDV1 and J is TRDJ1; D unresolved. CDR3 in amino acids: CALGEFRIGSPRPDTDKLIF. The CDR3 region has the DNA TGTGCTCTTGGGGAATTTAGGATTGGGTCCCCACGACCTGACACCGATAAACTCATCTTT.